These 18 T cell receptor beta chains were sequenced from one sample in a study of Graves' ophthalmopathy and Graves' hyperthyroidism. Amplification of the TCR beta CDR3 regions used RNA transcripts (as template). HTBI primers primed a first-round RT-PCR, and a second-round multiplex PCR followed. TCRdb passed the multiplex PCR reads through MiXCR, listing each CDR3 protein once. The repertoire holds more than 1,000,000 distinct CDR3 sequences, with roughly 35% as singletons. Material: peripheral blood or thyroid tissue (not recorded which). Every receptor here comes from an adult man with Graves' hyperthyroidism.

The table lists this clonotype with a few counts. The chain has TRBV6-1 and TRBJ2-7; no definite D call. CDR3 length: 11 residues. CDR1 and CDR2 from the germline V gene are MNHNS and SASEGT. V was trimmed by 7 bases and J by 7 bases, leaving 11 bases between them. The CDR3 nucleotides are TGTGCCAGCACCACAGCCTGGGAGCAGTACTTC. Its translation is CASTTAWEQYF.

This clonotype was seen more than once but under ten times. The CDR3 region has the DNA TGTGCCAGCAGCTTGCGGTGGCGTTCACAGGGTTACGAGCAGTACTTC. This sequence encodes CASSLRWRSQGYEQYF. The V and J genes are TRBV5-8 and TRBJ2-7; a weak D match, TRBD1 (6 bases). Germline V CDR1 and CDR2: SGHTS, YDEGEE. V was clipped by 1 base and J by 4 bases, with 18 bases between them. The length of the CDR3 is 16 residues.

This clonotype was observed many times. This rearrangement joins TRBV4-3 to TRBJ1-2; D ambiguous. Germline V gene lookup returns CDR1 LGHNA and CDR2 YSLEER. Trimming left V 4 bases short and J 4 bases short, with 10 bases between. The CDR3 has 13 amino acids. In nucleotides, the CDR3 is TGCGCCAGCAGCCGCACCGGTGCCTATGGCTACACCTTC. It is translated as CASSRTGAYGYTF.

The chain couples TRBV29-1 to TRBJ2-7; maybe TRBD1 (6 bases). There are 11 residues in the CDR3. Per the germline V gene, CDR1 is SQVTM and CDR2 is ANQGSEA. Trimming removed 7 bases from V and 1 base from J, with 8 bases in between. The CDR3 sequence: CSADSSYEQYF. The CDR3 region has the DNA TGCAGCGCGGACAGTTCCTACGAGCAGTACTTC.

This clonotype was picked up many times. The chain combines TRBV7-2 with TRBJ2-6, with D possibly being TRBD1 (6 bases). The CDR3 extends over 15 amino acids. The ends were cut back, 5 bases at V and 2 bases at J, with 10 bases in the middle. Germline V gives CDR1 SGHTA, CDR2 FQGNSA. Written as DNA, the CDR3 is TGTGCCAGCAGCATTCAGGGGACTGGGGCCAACGTCCTGACTTTC. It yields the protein CASSIQGTGANVLTF.

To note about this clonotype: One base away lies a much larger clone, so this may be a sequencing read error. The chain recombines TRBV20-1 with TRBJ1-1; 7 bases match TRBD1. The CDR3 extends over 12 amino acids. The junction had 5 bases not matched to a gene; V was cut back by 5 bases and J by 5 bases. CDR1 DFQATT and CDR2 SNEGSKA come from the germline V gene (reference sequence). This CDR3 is CSAGGGQTEAFF. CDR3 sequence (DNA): TGCAGTGCTGGGGGGGGACAGACTGAAGCTTTCTTT.

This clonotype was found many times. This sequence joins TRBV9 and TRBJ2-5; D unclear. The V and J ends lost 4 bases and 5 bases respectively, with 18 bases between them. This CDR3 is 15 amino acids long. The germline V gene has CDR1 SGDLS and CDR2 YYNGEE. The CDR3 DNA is TGTGCCAGCAGCCCCAACCTAATGGGTGGGGAGACCCAGTACTTC. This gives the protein CASSPNLMGGETQYF.

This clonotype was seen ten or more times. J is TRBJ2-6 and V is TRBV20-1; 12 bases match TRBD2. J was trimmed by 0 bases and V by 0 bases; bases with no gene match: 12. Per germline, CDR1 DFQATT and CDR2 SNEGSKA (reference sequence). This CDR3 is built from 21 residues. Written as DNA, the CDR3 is TGCAGTGCTAGAGATAAGTATCAGCGACTAGCGGGGGACTCTGGGGCCAACGTCCTGACTTTC. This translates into CSARDKYQRLAGDSGANVLTF.

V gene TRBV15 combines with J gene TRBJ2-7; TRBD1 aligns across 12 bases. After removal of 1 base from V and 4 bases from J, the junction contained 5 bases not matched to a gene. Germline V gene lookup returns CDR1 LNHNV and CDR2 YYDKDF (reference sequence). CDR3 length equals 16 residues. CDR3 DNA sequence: TGTGCCACCAGCAGAGTCATGGGACAGGGGGCGTACGAGCAGTACTTC. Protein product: CATSRVMGQGAYEQYF.

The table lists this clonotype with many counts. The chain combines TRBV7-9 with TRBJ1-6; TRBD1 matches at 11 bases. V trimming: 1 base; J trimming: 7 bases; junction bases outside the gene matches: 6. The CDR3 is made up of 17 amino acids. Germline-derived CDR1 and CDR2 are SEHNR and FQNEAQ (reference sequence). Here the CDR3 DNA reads TGTGCCAGCAGCTTAGATCGCGGGACAGGGGGGAATTCACCCCTCCACTTT. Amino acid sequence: CASSLDRGTGGNSPLHF.

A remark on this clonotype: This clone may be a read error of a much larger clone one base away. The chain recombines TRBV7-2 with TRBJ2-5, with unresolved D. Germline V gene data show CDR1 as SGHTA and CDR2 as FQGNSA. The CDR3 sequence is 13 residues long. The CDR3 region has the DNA TGTGCCAGCAGCGCGATCACACAAGGGACCCAGTACTTC. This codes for CASSAITQGTQYF. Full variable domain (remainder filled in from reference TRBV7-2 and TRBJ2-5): GAGVSQSPSNKVTEKGKDVELRCDPISGHTALYWYRQSLGQGLEFLIYFQGNSAPDKSGLPSDRFSAERTGGSVSTLTIQRTQQEDSAVYLCASSAITQGTQYFGPGTRLLVL.

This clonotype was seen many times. The CDR3 is CASSSFRTVGNTIYF. CDR3 DNA sequence: TGTGCCAGCAGCTCGTTTAGGACGGTCGGAAACACCATATATTTT. The gene calls are TRBV7-9 and TRBJ1-3; D call uncertain. The CDR3 spans 15 residues. V lost 4 bases, J lost 4 bases, and 14 bases lay in between. Germline V CDR1 and CDR2: SEHNR, FQNEAQ (reference sequence).

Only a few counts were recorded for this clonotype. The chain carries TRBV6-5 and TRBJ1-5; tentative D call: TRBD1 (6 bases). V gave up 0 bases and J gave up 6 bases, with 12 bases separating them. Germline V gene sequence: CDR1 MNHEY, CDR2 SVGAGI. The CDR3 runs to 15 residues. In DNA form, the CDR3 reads TGTGCCAGCAGTTACTCTGGGCAGGGGCGTCAGCCCCAGCATTTT. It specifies CASSYSGQGRQPQHF.

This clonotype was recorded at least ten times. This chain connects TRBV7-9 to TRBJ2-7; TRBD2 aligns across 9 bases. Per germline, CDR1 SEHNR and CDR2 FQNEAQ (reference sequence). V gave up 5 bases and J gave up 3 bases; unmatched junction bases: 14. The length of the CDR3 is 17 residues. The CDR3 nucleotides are TGTGCCAGCAGCGGACGGCGGGGACAGCGGGAGGACTACGAGCAGTACTTC. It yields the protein CASSGRRGQREDYEQYF.

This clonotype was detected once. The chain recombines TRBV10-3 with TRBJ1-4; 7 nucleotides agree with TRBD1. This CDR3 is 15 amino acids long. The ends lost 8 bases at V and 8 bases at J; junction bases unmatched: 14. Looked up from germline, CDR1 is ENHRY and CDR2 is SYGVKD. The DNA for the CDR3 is TGTGCCATCGGGGCCGACAGGGTAGGACTGGAAAAACTGTTTTTT. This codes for CAIGADRVGLEKLFF.

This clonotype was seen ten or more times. Here the CDR3 DNA reads TGTGCCAGCAGTTCCCTCTCGACTAACTATGGCTACACCTTC. Protein product: CASSSLSTNYGYTF. The chain links TRBV6-5 to TRBJ1-2; no firm D call. Germline CDR1 is MNHEY and CDR2 is SVGAGI. CDR3 size: 14 residues. V dropped 4 bases and J dropped 0 bases, with 9 bases sitting between them.

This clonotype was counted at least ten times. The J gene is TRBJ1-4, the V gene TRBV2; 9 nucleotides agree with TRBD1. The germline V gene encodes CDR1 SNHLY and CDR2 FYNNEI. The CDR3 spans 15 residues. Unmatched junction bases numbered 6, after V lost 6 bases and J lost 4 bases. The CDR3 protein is CASRHRTGDNEKLFF. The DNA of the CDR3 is TGTGCCAGCAGACACCGGACAGGGGATAATGAAAAACTGTTTTTT.

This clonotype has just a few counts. The CDR3 nucleotides read TGTGCCAGCAGTTACCTCACGGGTGTGCAGACCCAGTACTTC. The encoded protein is CASSYLTGVQTQYF. The chain uses TRBV6-2 or TRBV6-3 and TRBJ2-5, with D hard to call. CDR3 length: 14 amino acids. Trimming stripped 2 bases from V and 6 bases from J, with 13 bases between. The germline V gene encodes CDR1 MNHEY and CDR2 SVGEGT.